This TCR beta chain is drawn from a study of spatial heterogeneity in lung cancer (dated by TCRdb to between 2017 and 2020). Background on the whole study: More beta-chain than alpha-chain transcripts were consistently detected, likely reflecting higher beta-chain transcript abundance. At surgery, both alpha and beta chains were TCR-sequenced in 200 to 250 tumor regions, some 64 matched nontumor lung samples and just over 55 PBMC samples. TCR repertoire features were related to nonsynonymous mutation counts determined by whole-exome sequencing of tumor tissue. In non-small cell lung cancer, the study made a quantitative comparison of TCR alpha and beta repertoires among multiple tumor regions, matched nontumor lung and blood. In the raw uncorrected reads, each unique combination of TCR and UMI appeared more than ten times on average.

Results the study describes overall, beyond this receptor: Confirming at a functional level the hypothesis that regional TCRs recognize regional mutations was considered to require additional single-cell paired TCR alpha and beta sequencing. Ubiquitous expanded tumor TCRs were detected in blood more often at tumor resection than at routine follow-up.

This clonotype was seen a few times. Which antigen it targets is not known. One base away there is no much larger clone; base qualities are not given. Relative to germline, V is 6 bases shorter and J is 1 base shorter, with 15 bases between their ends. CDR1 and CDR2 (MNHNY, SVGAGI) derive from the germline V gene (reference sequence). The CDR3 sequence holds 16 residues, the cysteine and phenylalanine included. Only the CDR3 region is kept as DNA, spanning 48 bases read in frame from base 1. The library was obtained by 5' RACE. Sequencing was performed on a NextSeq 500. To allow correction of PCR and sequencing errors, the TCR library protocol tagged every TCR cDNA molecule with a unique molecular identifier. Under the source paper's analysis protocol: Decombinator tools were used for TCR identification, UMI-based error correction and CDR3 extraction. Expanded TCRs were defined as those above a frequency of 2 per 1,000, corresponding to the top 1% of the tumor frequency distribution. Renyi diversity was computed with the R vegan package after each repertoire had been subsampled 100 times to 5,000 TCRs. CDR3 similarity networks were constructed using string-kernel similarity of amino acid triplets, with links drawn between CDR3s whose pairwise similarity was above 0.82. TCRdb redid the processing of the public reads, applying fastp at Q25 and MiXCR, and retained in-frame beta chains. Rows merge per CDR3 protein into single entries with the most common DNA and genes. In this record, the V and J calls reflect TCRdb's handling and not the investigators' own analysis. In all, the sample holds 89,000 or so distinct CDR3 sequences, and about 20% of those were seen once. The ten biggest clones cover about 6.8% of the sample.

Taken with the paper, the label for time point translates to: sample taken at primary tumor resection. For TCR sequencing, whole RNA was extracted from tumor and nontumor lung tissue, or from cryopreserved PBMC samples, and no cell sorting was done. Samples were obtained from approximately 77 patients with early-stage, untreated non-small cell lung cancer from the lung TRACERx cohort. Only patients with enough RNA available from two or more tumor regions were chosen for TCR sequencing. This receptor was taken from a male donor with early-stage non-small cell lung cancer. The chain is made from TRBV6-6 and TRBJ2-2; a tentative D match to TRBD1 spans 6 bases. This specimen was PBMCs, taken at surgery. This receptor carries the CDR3 CASSSSPGQNTGELFF. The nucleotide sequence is TGTGCCAGCAGCTCTTCCCCGGGACAGAACACCGGGGAGCTGTTTTTT.